A selection of T cell receptor beta chains follows, all from one sample in a study of neurological immune-mediated disorders. TCRdb re-called the 5' RACE reads through MiXCR, storing one row per CDR3 protein. The repertoire holds around 46,000 distinct CDR3 sequences, with under 2% as singletons. Sequencing used PBMCs. These receptor sequences come from a woman aged 40-49 years with multiple sclerosis. Each CDR3 is given with its conserved first and last residue. Each record gives: V gene, D gene, J gene, clone size, CDR3 DNA, CDR3 protein. D genes are given only for firm matches. Clone sizes are shown as once, few or many counts, or a class when the clone is expanded.

>TRBV7-9|-|TRBJ2-1|many
TGTGCCAGCAGCTTAGGACAGGTCCGCTACAATGAGCAGTTCTTC
CASSLGQVRYNEQFF
>TRBV20-1|TRBD2|TRBJ2-5|many
TGCGGTACTAGCGGGGGATTCCAAGAGACCCAGTACTTC
CGTSGGFQETQYF
>TRBV4-1|-|TRBJ1-1|many
TGCGCCAGCAGCCAAGTAGCGAACACTGAAGCTTTCTTT
CASSQVANTEAFF
>TRBV9|-|TRBJ1-2|many
TGTGCCAGCAGCGCCGGGACACAAAAATCCTATGGCTACACCTTC
CASSAGTQKSYGYTF
>TRBV7-9|-|TRBJ1-5|many
TGTGCCAGCAGCTTAGGGGGACCGAATCAGCCCCAGCATTTT
CASSLGGPNQPQHF
>TRBV4-1|-|TRBJ1-2|many
TGCGCCAGCAGCGCCACGGGCTATGGCTACACCTTC
CASSATGYGYTF
>TRBV3-1|-|TRBJ2-1|many
TGTGCCAGCAGCCAAAAGACGAACAGGGTCAATGAGCAGTTCTTC
CASSQKTNRVNEQFF
>TRBV25-1|TRBD1|TRBJ2-7|many
TGTGCCAGCAGTCGACAGGGTCCCTACGAGCAGTACTTC
CASSRQGPYEQYF
>TRBV20-1|-|TRBJ1-2|many
TGCAGTGCTAGAGATGGGGTGGCTGGCTACACCTTC
CSARDGVAGYTF
>TRBV29-1|-|TRBJ2-2|many
TGCAGCGTGGGAGACAGGAACACCGGGGAGCTGTTTTTT
CSVGDRNTGELFF
>TRBV2|-|TRBJ1-5|many
TGTGCCAGCAGTGTGGGTGATAGCAATCAGCCCCAGCATTTT
CASSVGDSNQPQHF
>TRBV7-8|-|TRBJ2-5|many
TGTGCCAGCAGCTTAGTCCGACAGCAAGAGACCCAGTACTTC
CASSLVRQQETQYF
>TRBV5-1|-|TRBJ1-2|many
TGCGCCAGCAGCCTTGCGGGCCCTTCTTTCTATGGCTACACCTTC
CASSLAGPSFYGYTF
>TRBV5-4|TRBD2|TRBJ2-1|many
TGTGCCAGCAGCCCGGGGGGGGCCGGGTCCTACAATGAGCAGTTCTTC
CASSPGGAGSYNEQFF
>TRBV6-1|-|TRBJ2-6|many
TGTGCCAGCAGTGAAGCGTCCTCTCTCACAGGGTGGACTGTCCTGACTTTC
CASSEASSLTGWTVLTF
>TRBV9|TRBD1|TRBJ2-5|many
TGTGCCAGCAGCCGTGGGACAGGCCAAGAGACCCAGTACTTC
CASSRGTGQETQYF
>TRBV5-1|-|TRBJ2-2|many
TGCGCCAGCAGCTGGGGCCTAGTCAGGTTAAACACCGGGGAGCTGTTTTTT
CASSWGLVRLNTGELFF
>TRBV5-1|-|TRBJ1-4|many
TGCGCCAGCAGATTGGAGGGTGAAAAACTGTTTTTT
CASRLEGEKLFF
>TRBV7-9|-|TRBJ1-1|many
TGTGCCAGCAGCTTAGACGGCCGGGGACGGAACACTGAAGCTTTCTTT
CASSLDGRGRNTEAFF
>TRBV12-3/TRBV12-4|-|TRBJ2-1|many
TGTGCCAGCAGTTTAGGGTACCGGCAGGGCTACAATGAGCAGTTCTTC
CASSLGYRQGYNEQFF
>TRBV9|TRBD2|TRBJ2-7|many
TGTGCCAGCAGCGCCGGGACTAGGTACGAGCAGTACTTC
CASSAGTRYEQYF
>TRBV3-1|-|TRBJ2-7|many
TGTGCCAGCAGCCAAGACAGGGTACCCTACGAGCAGTACTTC
CASSQDRVPYEQYF